Listed here are 16 T cell receptor beta chains from one sample, sequenced in a study of blood T cells in healthy people across ages. The use of a sample-barcoded 5' primer and a J-beta primer mix characterized a second PCR of roughly 6 to 12 cycles. TCRdb ran MiXCR on the 5' RACE reads and lists one entry per CDR3 protein. The sample holds 540,000 or so distinct CDR3 sequences; 24% are singletons and the top ten take 7.5% to 9%. This sample also belongs to another study, concerning T cells of mothers and their children.

Sequenced: blood. Receptor source: a boy younger than 18 in good health.

This chain links TRBV7-3 with TRBJ1-1, with D maybe TRBD1 (6 bases). The CDR3 is made up of 14 amino acids. Germline-derived CDR1 and CDR2 are SGHTA and FQGTGA. The ends were cut back, 2 bases at V and 4 bases at J, with 11 bases in the middle. The CDR3 nucleotides are TGTGCCAGCAGCTTACAGGGGAGAGTCACTGAAGCTTTCTTT. Protein: CASSLQGRVTEAFF.

This clonotype occurred many times. The chain joins TRBV11-2 to TRBJ2-2, with 10 bases lining up with TRBD2. The J segment lost 6 bases and the V segment lost 2 bases, leaving 12 bases of the junction unmatched. Germline V CDR1 and CDR2: SGHAT, FQNNGV. This CDR3 is built from 18 residues. CDR3 amino acids: CASSLIPLAGEGAGELFF. The CDR3 nucleotides read TGTGCCAGCAGCTTAATCCCCCTAGCGGGGGAGGGAGCCGGGGAGCTGTTTTTT.

The chain carries TRBV20-1 and TRBJ2-5; D perhaps matches TRBD2 (5 bases). The CDR3 runs 12 residues. CDR1 DFQATT and CDR2 SNEGSKA come from the germline V gene (reference sequence). V dropped 0 bases and J dropped 11 bases, with 13 bases sitting between them. CDR3 amino acids: CSARDLTREQYF. CDR3 DNA: TGCAGTGCTAGAGACTTGACGAGGGAGCAGTACTTC.

Only a few counts were recorded for this clonotype. The chain joins TRBV3-1 to TRBJ2-7, with 11 bases aligning to TRBD1. The CDR3 is 14 amino acids. Germline assignment: CDR1 LGHDT and CDR2 YNNKEL (reference sequence). The V gene end was trimmed by 4 bases and the J gene end by 6 bases; junction bases not matched to a gene: 5. CDR3 DNA sequence: TGTGCCAGCAGCCCCGGGACAGGGGGGGTCGAGCAGTACTTC. It translates to CASSPGTGGVEQYF.

The chain has TRBV7-2 and TRBJ2-2; D remains unclear. CDR3 length: 18 amino acids. With 0 bases removed from V and 2 bases from J, the gap between germline ends came to 16 bases. The V gene's germline CDR1 is SGHTA and CDR2 FQGNSA. The chain's CDR3 is CASSLASPHRFNTGELFF. The CDR3 DNA is TGTGCCAGCAGCTTAGCTTCTCCCCACCGATTCAACACCGGGGAGCTGTTTTTT.

This rearrangement joins TRBV7-9 to TRBJ2-1; D perhaps matches TRBD2 (5 bases). Germline assignment: CDR1 SEHNR and CDR2 FQNEAQ (reference sequence). The CDR3 consists of 14 residues. Trimming removed 6 bases at V and 4 bases at J, with 13 bases between. The CDR3 nucleotides are TGTGCCAGCAGACCTTTTACTAGGTACAATGAGCAGTTCTTC. The encoded protein is CASRPFTRYNEQFF.

This clonotype appeared a few times. The rearrangement joins TRBV20-1 to TRBJ2-2, with 7 positions matching TRBD2. V shed 6 bases, J shed 6 bases, and the junction held 10 bases outside the gene matches. This CDR3 is built from 14 residues. Looked up from germline, CDR1 is DFQATT and CDR2 is SNEGSKA (reference sequence). CDR3: CSAMMGLPPGELFF. The CDR3 bases are TGCAGTGCAATGATGGGACTACCTCCCGGGGAGCTGTTTTTT.

The chain couples TRBV20-1 to TRBJ2-7, with D possibly being TRBD2 (6 bases). The germline V and J ends were trimmed by 0 bases and 4 bases, with 16 bases remaining between them. The germline CDR1 and CDR2 sequences are DFQATT and SNEGSKA (reference sequence). The CDR3 runs to 15 residues. The DNA for the CDR3 is TGCAGTGCTAGAGATGTTGGGACTTTACCTTACGAGCAGTACTTC. Amino acids: CSARDVGTLPYEQYF.

This chain connects TRBV12-5 to TRBJ2-2; D uncertain. Trimming took 4 bases from V and 3 from J, leaving 9 bases between them. CDR1 is LGHNT, CDR2 FRNRAP, per germline. The CDR3 loop spans 14 amino acids. The CDR3 loop is CASGSNWDTGELFF. The CDR3 DNA sequence: TGTGCTAGTGGTTCGAACTGGGACACCGGGGAGCTGTTTTTT.

V usage is TRBV29-1 and J usage is TRBJ2-3; 9 positions match TRBD2. CDR1 and CDR2 (germline): SQVTM, ANQGSEA. V was pared by 3 bases and J by 4 bases, with 11 bases of the junction left unmatched. The CDR3 totals 16 residues. The CDR3 protein is CSVDSWTSVVPDTQYF. The CDR3 DNA reads as TGCAGCGTTGACAGCTGGACTAGCGTAGTTCCAGATACGCAGTATTTT.

This clonotype was picked up a small number of times. The chain uses TRBV7-2 and TRBJ2-5; unclear D gene. CDR1 and CDR2 (germline): SGHTA, FQGNSA. The CDR3 has 11 amino acids. V was shortened by 8 bases and J by 5 bases, with 9 bases between the two germline ends. CDR3: CASQTWETQYF. The CDR3 nucleotides read TGTGCCAGCCAAACTTGGGAGACCCAGTACTTC.

The gene calls are TRBV28 and TRBJ2-5, with a possible D match to TRBD2 (5 bases). The DNA end favors TRBJ2-1, so the J call may be wrong. Per the germline V gene, CDR1 is MDHEN and CDR2 is SYDVKM. CDR3 length: 11 amino acids. For the CDR3, the DNA is TGTGCCGCAGACGGGGTCAATGAGCAGTTCTTC. This codes for CAADGVNEQFF.

The chain carries TRBV3-1 and TRBJ2-4; 7 nucleotides line up with TRBD2. This CDR3 has 17 amino acids. The germline gives CDR1 LGHDT, CDR2 YNNKEL (reference sequence). The junction had 7 bases not matched to a gene; V was cut back by 2 bases and J by 0 bases. The CDR3 loop reads CASSQQGEGLAKNIQYF. For the CDR3, the DNA is TGTGCCAGCAGCCAACAAGGGGAGGGGCTAGCCAAAAACATTCAGTACTTC.

This clonotype has a handful of counts. The chain joins TRBV5-6 to TRBJ2-1, with D possibly TRBD2 on 7 matching bases. V was shortened by 5 bases and J by 6 bases, with 15 bases between the two germline ends. The length of the CDR3 is 14 residues. Looked up from germline, CDR1 is SGHDT and CDR2 is YYEEEE. The CDR3 DNA is TGTGCCAGCAGGGAGGCTGCGGGGGCCAATGAGCAGTTCTTC. Encoded protein: CASREAAGANEQFF. Full variable domain (remainder filled in from reference TRBV5-6 and TRBJ2-1): DAGVTQSPTHLIKTRGQQVTLRCSPKSGHDTVSWYQQALGQGPQFIFQYYEEEERQRGNFPDRFSGHQFPNYSSELNVNALLLGDSALYLCASREAAGANEQFFGPGTRLTVL.

This clonotype was seen more than once but under ten times. The chain uses TRBV7-2 and TRBJ1-2; 7 bases fit TRBD1. Germline V gene sequence: CDR1 SGHTA, CDR2 FQGNSA. CDR3 size: 14 residues. V gave up 5 bases and J gave up 8 bases; unmatched junction bases: 11. CDR3 loop: CASSPAGQVGGYTF. DNA of the CDR3: TGTGCCAGCAGCCCCGCCGGACAGGTGGGAGGCTACACCTTC.

This clonotype was picked up many times. J is TRBJ2-5 and V is TRBV9, with TRBD2 matching 9 bases. CDR1 is SGDLS and CDR2 is YYNGEE in the germline V gene. V dropped 4 bases and J dropped 2; count of bases not matched to a gene: 6. CDR3 size: 15 residues. The DNA for the CDR3 is TGTGCCAGCAGCCCCAGCGGGGGGACTCAAGAGACCCAGTACTTC. Amino acid sequence: CASSPSGGTQETQYF.